The 21 T cell receptor beta chains in this list originate from one sample, sequenced in a study of blood T cell repertoires in COVID-19. TCRdb keeps only in-frame clones here, not all; method: immunoSEQ multiplex PCR. In the table there are fewer than 250,000 clones, 70% to 90% of which are singletons. The sequenced sample was peripheral blood. The receptors originated from a man aged 50 or older with acute or convalescent COVID-19.

The J gene is TRBJ2-7, the V gene TRBV27; TRBD2 matches at 7 bases. The germline V gene has CDR1 MNHEY and CDR2 SMNVEV (reference sequence). The V and J ends lost 4 bases and 3 bases, in that order; junction bases with no gene match: 6. The CDR3 contains 14 residues. The CDR3 reads CASSYASGNYEQYF. The CDR3, as DNA: TGTGCCAGCAGTTACGCTAGCGGAAACTACGAGCAGTACTTC.

The chain links TRBV4-1 to TRBJ2-7; D is uncertain. V lost 1 base and J 4 bases, leaving 14 bases between the germline ends. The CDR3 runs 15 residues. CDR1 and CDR2 from the germline V gene are MGHRA and YSYEKL. The CDR3 loop is CASSQGAGLRYEQYF. The CDR3, as DNA: TGCGCCAGCAGCCAAGGAGCCGGTTTACGGTACGAGCAGTACTTC.

The chain is built from TRBV2 and TRBJ1-1; D possibly corresponds to TRBD1 (5 bases). The germline V gene encodes CDR1 SNHLY and CDR2 FYNNEI. This CDR3 has 14 amino acids. V was clipped by 3 bases and J by 4 bases, with 12 bases between them. CDR3 nucleotides: TGTGCCAGCAGTGATATAATCAGGGCCACTGAAGCTTTCTTT. Its protein product is CASSDIIRATEAFF.

This rearrangement joins TRBV5-4 to TRBJ1-4; D gene ambiguous. The CDR3 has 13 residues. Between the trimmed V and J ends, which lost 4 bases and 5 bases, there was a span of 9 bases. Germline V gene lookup returns CDR1 SGHNT and CDR2 YYREEE (reference sequence). CDR3 sequence reads: CASSPYSNEKLFF. The CDR3 DNA reads as TGTGCCAGCAGCCCTTACTCCAATGAAAAACTGTTTTTT.

The CDR3 DNA is TGTGCCAGCAGCTTAGCGTCTCAGGGTAACAATCAGCCCCAGCATTTT. It is translated as CASSLASQGNNQPQHF. V usage is TRBV7-8 and J usage is TRBJ1-5; a possible D gene is TRBD1 (5 bases). The CDR3 covers 16 residues. CDR1 is SGHVS and CDR2 is FQNEAQ in the germline V gene. The V gene lost 0 bases and the J gene lost 3 bases, with 12 bases spanning the gap.

This chain uses TRBV4-2 with TRBJ1-2, with TRBD1 identical over 8 bases. Germline-derived CDR1 and CDR2 are LGHNA and YNFKEQ. The CDR3 length is 16 residues. After removal of 2 bases from V and 6 bases from J, the junction contained 11 bases not matched to a gene. The CDR3, as DNA: TGTGCCAGCAGCCAAATCTTGGGCAGGGGGCTTGATGGCTACACCTTC. It specifies CASSQILGRGLDGYTF.

The chain carries TRBV4-1 and TRBJ1-2; D may be TRBD1 (6 bases). Trimming took off 4 bases at V and 6 bases at J, with 15 bases between the two ends. The CDR3 runs 14 residues. CDR1 and CDR2 (germline): MGHRA, YSYEKL. The CDR3 loop is CASSLQGRLDGYTF. CDR3 DNA: TGCGCCAGCAGCCTACAGGGACGTCTCGATGGCTACACCTTC.

This chain uses TRBV7-3 with TRBJ2-3; 9 bases fit TRBD2. The germline V gene has CDR1 SGHTA and CDR2 FQGTGA. CDR3 length: 16 amino acids. After removal of 5 bases from V and 5 bases from J, the junction contained 11 bases not matched to a gene. In DNA form, the CDR3 reads TGTGCCAGCAGCCCCACCGGCGGGAGGGCCATAGATACGCAGTATTTT. It is translated as CASSPTGGRAIDTQYF.

This rearrangement joins TRBV6-5 to TRBJ2-7; 11 nucleotides agree with TRBD2. CDR1 is MNHEY and CDR2 is SVGAGI in the germline V gene. V gave up 1 base and J gave up 4 bases; unmatched junction bases: 3. This CDR3 has 15 amino acids. CDR3 sequence (DNA): TGTGCCAGCAGTTACTACTCTAGCGGGGGGTACGAGCAGTACTTC. This translates into CASSYYSSGGYEQYF.

The chain joins TRBV27 to TRBJ2-1, with D possibly TRBD1 on 7 matching bases. Germline CDR1 and CDR2: MNHEY and SMNVEV (reference sequence). This CDR3 is built from 14 residues. V gave up 6 bases and J gave up 9 bases, with 18 bases separating them. CDR3 region: CASSYEQGRGEQFF. CDR3 DNA sequence: TGTGCCAGCAGCTACGAACAGGGGCGGGGTGAGCAGTTCTTC.

The V call is TRBV10-1, the J call TRBJ1-6; D is unresolved. The CDR3 runs to 13 residues. V lost 5 bases to trimming and J lost 9 bases, with 11 bases between them. The germline gives CDR1 WNHNN, CDR2 SYGVQD (reference sequence). CDR3 sequence reads: CASSSGGRSPLHF. CDR3 nucleotides: TGCGCCAGCAGTTCCGGCGGCCGTTCACCCCTCCACTTT.

V usage is TRBV6-5 and J usage is TRBJ2-7, with 10 bases fitting TRBD2. In germline, CDR1 is MNHEY, CDR2 SVGAGI. V was clipped by 8 bases and J by 2 bases; unmatched bases: 3. The CDR3 has 13 residues. The CDR3 DNA reads TGTGCCAGCGTACTAGCGGGAACCTACGAGCAGTACTTC. Encoded protein: CASVLAGTYEQYF.

The rearrangement uses TRBV4-1 and TRBJ2-5, with 7 positions matching TRBD2. This CDR3 is 14 amino acids long. J gave up 3 bases and V 2 bases, and 3 bases lay outside the gene matches. Germline-derived CDR1 and CDR2 are MGHRA and YSYEKL. CDR3 DNA: TGCGCCAGCAGCCAATCCGGGACTAAAGAGACCCAGTACTTC. It yields the protein CASSQSGTKETQYF.

Regarding this clone: At one boundary the junction diverges from the germline segment, which might be a read error. The chain has TRBV10-3 and TRBJ1-2, with D perhaps TRBD1 (6 bases). There are 17 residues in the CDR3. Germline V lookup: CDR1 ENHRY, CDR2 SYGVKD. The CDR3 protein is CAISEPGSGDGGYGYTF. In DNA form, the CDR3 reads TGTGCCATCAGTGAGCCCGGGTCAGGGGATGGGGGCTATGGCTACACCTTT.

The chain links TRBV5-1 to TRBJ2-4; TRBD2 agrees at 14 bases. J was trimmed by 3 bases and V by 5 bases; bases with no gene match: 10. The germline gives CDR1 SGHRS, CDR2 YFSETQ. The CDR3 is 18 amino acids. The CDR3 loop is CASSSPGLAGEVKNIQYF. For the CDR3, the DNA is TGCGCCAGCAGTTCACCGGGACTAGCGGGAGAGGTCAAAAACATTCAGTACTTC.

V is TRBV9 and J is TRBJ2-7; a weak D match, TRBD2 (6 bases). V dropped 0 bases and J dropped 1 base, with 8 bases sitting between them. CDR1 and CDR2 from the germline V gene are SGDLS and YYNGEE. The CDR3 has 14 residues. The CDR3 sequence: CASSVAGESYEQYF. The CDR3 nucleotides read TGTGCCAGCAGCGTAGCGGGGGAGTCCTACGAGCAGTACTTC.

The rearrangement uses TRBV10-3 and TRBJ2-7, with TRBD2 matching 7 bases. This CDR3 region has 14 residues. Per germline, CDR1 ENHRY and CDR2 SYGVKD. Germline trimming cut 1 base from V and 4 bases from J; bases unmatched to any gene: 4. This CDR3 reads CAISELGGMYEQYF. The CDR3 coding sequence is TGTGCCATCAGTGAGTTGGGGGGGATGTACGAGCAGTACTTC.

This chain connects TRBV10-3 to TRBJ2-7, with 9 bases aligning to TRBD1. J lost 3 bases, V lost 11 bases, and 11 bases had no gene match. This CDR3 is built from 14 residues. Per the germline V gene, CDR1 is ENHRY and CDR2 is SYGVKD. CDR3: CASRLGDRVYEQYF. The CDR3 DNA follows: TGTGCCTCGCGCCTTGGGGACAGGGTCTACGAGCAGTACTTC.

J is TRBJ2-1 and V is TRBV3-1 (or the pseudogene TRBV3-2); 9 bases map to TRBD2. V was pared by 6 bases and J by 11 bases, with 11 bases of the junction left unmatched. This CDR3 contains 14 residues. Germline CDR1 reads LGHDT; CDR2 reads YNNKEL (reference sequence). CDR3 bases: TGTGCCAGCAGTCCAAGCGGGGGGCCGGGGCAGCAGTTCTTC. Translation: CASSPSGGPGQQFF.

The J gene is TRBJ2-7, the V gene TRBV6-1; no clear D gene. Germline CDR1 MNHNS, CDR2 SASEGT. Trimming took 2 bases from V and 4 from J, leaving 12 bases between them. The CDR3 loop spans 14 amino acids. CDR3 nucleotide sequence: TGTGCCAGCAGTGAACGAGCGCCGAAGTACGAGCAGTACTTC. It translates to CASSERAPKYEQYF.

In this sample, this clone turned up once. The rearrangement joins TRBV9 to TRBJ1-2; possible D gene TRBD1, 6 bases. The germline V gene has CDR1 SGDLS and CDR2 YYNGEE. V lost 6 bases to trimming and J lost 3 bases, with 9 bases between them. This CDR3 region has 12 residues. The chain's CDR3 is CASTSGDYGYTF. Written as DNA, the CDR3 is TGTGCCAGCACATCAGGGGACTATGGCTACACCTTC.